Listed below are T cell receptor beta chains from one sample, sequenced in a study of Ad26.COV2.S vaccination and SARS-CoV-2 variants. The data were produced by immunoSEQ multiplex PCR, yet TCRdb's version contains in-frame clones alone and is incomplete. The data hold 430,000 or so clones, with around nine tenths observed a single time. The sample consisted of peripheral blood, taken in a trial of Ad26.COV2.S vaccine versus placebo. Source of these receptors: a person between 18 and 65 years old who received the Ad26.COV2.S COVID-19 vaccine or a placebo. Both conserved end residues are part of each CDR3. A D gene is named only where the DNA matches it firmly. Clone size is not always given. Where it is, it says once, few, many or a class for expanded clones.

v_call	d_call	clone_size	j_call	cdr3_aa	cdr3_nt
TRBV7-8	-	-	TRBJ2-5	CASALGRETQYF	TGTGCCAGCGCCCTAGGTCGGGAGACCCAGTACTTC
TRBV19	-	-	TRBJ1-4	CASRSNEKLFF	TGTGCCAGTCGGTCTAATGAAAAACTGTTTTTT
TRBV9	-	-	TRBJ1-2	CASSTTELDNYGYTF	TGTGCCAGCAGCACTACAGAATTAGATAACTATGGCTACACCTTC
TRBV5-1	TRBD2	-	TRBJ2-1	CASSREGNEQFF	TGCGCCAGCAGTCGGGAGGGGAATGAGCAGTTCTTC
TRBV6-5	TRBD1	once	TRBJ1-3	CASSYSGQAGGNTIYF	TGTGCCAGCAGTTACTCCGGACAGGCAGGAGGAAACACCATATATTTT
TRBV7-3	-	-	TRBJ2-7	CASSLAASAGPYEQYF	TGTGCCAGCAGCTTGGCGGCCTCAGCTGGCCCCTACGAGCAGTACTTC
TRBV27	-	once	TRBJ1-2	CASGGISNYGYTF	TGTGCCAGCGGGGGGATTTCTAACTATGGCTACACCTTC
TRBV27	-	-	TRBJ2-7	CASRDSALYEQYF	TGTGCCAGCAGAGATAGCGCGCTCTACGAGCAGTACTTC
TRBV12-3/TRBV12-4	-	-	TRBJ1-1	CASTSTGGTEAFF	TGTGCCAGCACGAGCACCGGGGGCACTGAAGCTTTCTTT
TRBV7-2	-	-	TRBJ1-2	CASSSRGQGGGYGYTF	TGTGCCAGCAGCTCCCGAGGGCAGGGAGGCGGCTATGGCTACACCTTC
TRBV28	-	-	TRBJ2-3	CASSLGTWADTQYF	TGTGCCAGCAGTTTAGGGACATGGGCAGATACGCAGTATTTT
TRBV2	TRBD1	-	TRBJ1-1	CASSLGQGTEAFF	TGTGCCAGCAGCCTTGGACAGGGGACTGAAGCTTTCTTT
TRBV7-2	TRBD1	-	TRBJ1-1	CASSVRTGREIGAFF	TGTGCCAGCAGCGTTAGGACAGGGAGGGAAATCGGGGCTTTCTTT
TRBV7-2	-	-	TRBJ1-1	CASSLGGLTGDTEAFF	TGTGCCAGCAGCTTGGGCGGCCTAACCGGGGACACTGAAGCTTTCTTT
TRBV5-4	-	-	TRBJ2-1	CASTGGPSYNEQFF	TGTGCCAGCACTGGGGGACCCTCCTACAATGAGCAGTTCTTC
TRBV6-5	-	-	TRBJ1-4	CASSYSRGFPEKLFF	TGTGCCAGCAGTTACTCCCGGGGGTTTCCTGAAAAACTGTTTTTT
TRBV27	-	-	TRBJ2-1	CASSLGNPNNEQFF	TGTGCCAGCAGTTTAGGCAACCCCAACAATGAGCAGTTCTTC
TRBV30	-	-	TRBJ1-4	CAWSVGRAANEKLFF	TGTGCCTGGAGTGTAGGCAGGGCGGCTAATGAAAAACTGTTTTTT
TRBV30	TRBD1	-	TRBJ1-6	CAWGQDYNSPLHF	TGTGCCTGGGGACAGGATTATAATTCACCCCTCCACTTT
TRBV25-1	TRBD1	-	TRBJ2-5	CASSGTGGGIQYF	TGTGCCAGCAGTGGCACAGGGGGCGGAATCCAGTACTTC
TRBV5-6	-	-	TRBJ2-3	CASSSLGSTDTQYF	TGTGCCAGCAGCTCGCTGGGCTCGACAGATACGCAGTATTTT
TRBV19	TRBD1	-	TRBJ2-6	CASSMAGQDHSSGANVLTF	TGTGCCAGTAGTATGGCGGGACAGGACCATAGCTCTGGGGCCAACGTCCTGACTTTC
TRBV2	-	-	TRBJ2-7	CASSLGSEQYF	TGTGCCAGCAGTTTGGGTTCCGAGCAGTACTTC
TRBV7-6	TRBD1	-	TRBJ2-7	CASSPGQGGSYEQYF	TGTGCCAGCAGCCCAGGACAGGGCGGCTCCTACGAGCAGTACTTC
TRBV5-1	-	-	TRBJ1-4	CASSLGAGGAFNEKLFF	TGCGCCAGCAGCTTGGGAGCTGGGGGCGCGTTTAATGAAAAACTGTTTTTT
TRBV30	TRBD1	once	TRBJ2-2	CAWRGTGNGELFF	TGTGCCTGGAGGGGGACAGGGAACGGGGAGCTGTTTTTT
TRBV6-2/TRBV6-3	TRBD1	-	TRBJ1-5	CASSPQGDQPQHF	TGTGCCAGCAGTCCACAGGGGGATCAGCCCCAGCATTTT
TRBV7-9	TRBD2	few	TRBJ2-1	CASSLILAANEQFF	TGTGCCAGCAGCTTAATTCTAGCGGCCAATGAGCAGTTCTTC
TRBV19	-	-	TRBJ1-5	CASSIGGNEPRNQPQHF	TGTGCCAGTAGTATAGGAGGGAACGAACCTCGCAATCAGCCCCAGCATTTT
TRBV14	-	-	TRBJ1-2	CASSQETGIAGYTF	TGTGCCAGCAGCCAAGAAACAGGGATTGCTGGCTACACCTTC
TRBV7-6	-	-	TRBJ2-1	CASSSILGSYNEQFF	TGTGCCAGCAGTTCTATTTTAGGGTCCTACAATGAGCAGTTCTTC
TRBV18	-	-	TRBJ1-4	CASSPRTENEKLFF	TGTGCCAGCTCACCGCGGACAGAAAATGAAAAACTGTTTTTT
TRBV2	-	-	TRBJ2-7	CASMGPAGARYF	TGTGCCAGCATGGGGCCGGCAGGGGCCCGTTACTTC
TRBV15	-	-	TRBJ2-7	CATSRDSARFWEQYF	TGTGCCACCAGCAGAGATTCAGCCAGATTCTGGGAGCAGTACTTC
TRBV6-2/TRBV6-3	TRBD2	-	TRBJ2-7	CASSRTSANYEQYF	TGTGCCAGCAGTCGGACTAGCGCTAACTACGAGCAGTACTTC
TRBV30	-	-	TRBJ1-5	CAWTSTVNQPQHF	TGTGCCTGGACCTCGACAGTTAATCAGCCCCAGCATTTT
TRBV5-1	-	-	TRBJ2-7	CASSLEAGYLYEQYF	TGCGCCAGCAGCTTGGAGGCGGGTTACCTCTACGAGCAGTACTTC
TRBV7-9	-	-	TRBJ1-1	CASEPPGGNTEAFF	TGTGCCAGCGAACCTCCGGGAGGAAACACTGAAGCTTTCTTT
TRBV3-1/TRBV3-2	-	-	TRBJ1-3	CASSQAVSGNTIYF	TGTGCCAGCAGCCAAGCCGTCTCTGGAAACACCATATATTTT
TRBV29-1	-	-	TRBJ1-1	CSAGSVGNTEAFF	TGCAGCGCAGGGTCGGTCGGGAACACTGAAGCTTTCTTT
TRBV7-2	TRBD1	-	TRBJ1-4	CASSSGGLGNEKLFF	TGTGCCAGCAGCTCAGGGGGCTTGGGTAATGAAAAACTGTTTTTT
TRBV4-3	-	-	TRBJ2-5	CASCLMTRMNF	TGCGCCAGCTGCCTAATGACTAGAATGAACTTC
TRBV3-1/TRBV3-2	-	-	TRBJ2-3	CASSQVNSGWQYF	TGTGCCAGCAGCCAAGTAAATTCCGGGTGGCAGTATTTT
TRBV5-8	TRBD1	-	TRBJ1-1	CASSLAGTEREYEAFF	TGTGCCAGCAGCTTGGCCGGGACAGAACGAGAGTATGAAGCTTTCTTT